This section outlines one T cell receptor (beta chain) sequence together with its context. The antigen remains unidentified. This specimen comes from a study of cytomegalovirus exposure and HLA in healthy donors. PCR primers comprised 60 Vbeta and 13 Jbeta primers. Some clones are missing from TCRdb's copy, which holds only in-frame ones; the method was immunoSEQ multiplex PCR. This table holds about 150,000 clones, about four fifths found once. General observations from the study: The dataset shows that most TCR sequences were rare, while some public TCRs occurred in many donors. Overall, about 160 TCR beta chains were annotated as cytomegalovirus-associated. Researchers reported in a later analysis that a missense DCLRE1C variant was tied to TCR beta V- and J-gene trimming.

The junction had 6 bases not matched to a gene; V was cut back by 4 bases and J by 7 bases. Per germline, CDR1 SNHLY and CDR2 FYNNEI. The length of the CDR3 is 14 residues. Donors were ostensibly healthy at sampling, although undocumented immune exposures were probable. The chain couples TRBV2 to TRBJ1-2; 10 bases match TRBD1. The sequence came from a man younger than 30 in good health and CMV-seronegative. The sequenced sample consisted of PBMCs. The CDR3 nucleotides are TGTGCCAGCAGTGGGACAGGGGGTATTCCTGGCTACACCTTC. It is translated as CASSGTGGIPGYTF.